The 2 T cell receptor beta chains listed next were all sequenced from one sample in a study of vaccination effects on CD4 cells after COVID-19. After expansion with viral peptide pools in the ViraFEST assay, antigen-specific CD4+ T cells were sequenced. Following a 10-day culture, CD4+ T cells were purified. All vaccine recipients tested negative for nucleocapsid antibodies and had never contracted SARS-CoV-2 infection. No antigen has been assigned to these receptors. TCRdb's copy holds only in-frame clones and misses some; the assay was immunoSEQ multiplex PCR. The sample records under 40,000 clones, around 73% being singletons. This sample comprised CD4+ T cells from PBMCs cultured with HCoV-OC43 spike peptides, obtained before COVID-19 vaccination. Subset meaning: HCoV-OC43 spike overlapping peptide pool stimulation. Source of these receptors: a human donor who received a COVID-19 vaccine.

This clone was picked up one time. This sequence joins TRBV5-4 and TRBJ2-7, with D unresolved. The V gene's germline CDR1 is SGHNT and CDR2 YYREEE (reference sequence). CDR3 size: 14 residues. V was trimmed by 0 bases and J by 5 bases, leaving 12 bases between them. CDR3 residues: CASSLDHARNEQYF. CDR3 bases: TGTGCCAGCAGCTTGGACCACGCCAGGAACGAGCAGTACTTC.

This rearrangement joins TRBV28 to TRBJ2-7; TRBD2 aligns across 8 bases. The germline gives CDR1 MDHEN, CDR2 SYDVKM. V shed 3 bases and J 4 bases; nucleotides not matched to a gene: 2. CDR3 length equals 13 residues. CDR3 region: CASSLSGGYEQYF. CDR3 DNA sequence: TGTGCCAGCAGTTTGAGCGGGGGTTACGAGCAGTACTTC.